This T cell receptor (beta chain) originates from a study of blood T cell repertoires in COVID-19. Study overall: The origin of the acute and convalescent COVID-19 samples was the United States, Italy and Spain. Sources were T cells, B-cell-depleted T cells, or PBMCs; the material itself was cDNA or gDNA.

The ends lost 3 bases at V and 2 bases at J; junction bases unmatched: 10. Looked up from germline, CDR1 is SGHRS and CDR2 is YFSETQ. CDR3 length: 16 residues. In the source study's methods: Reference gene primer amplification yielded estimated nucleated cell counts. TCRdb's copy holds only in-frame clones and misses some; the assay was immunoSEQ multiplex PCR. The V and J calls and clone size are taken from that table; D and trimming were inferred from the DNA. The table has roughly 90,000 clones, approximately 80% seen once; the top ten hold over 9%. This sequence joins TRBV5-1 and TRBJ1-2; TRBD1 matches at 7 bases. The origin of this receptor is a woman in her sixties or seventies with acute or convalescent COVID-19. Sequenced material: peripheral blood. DNA for the CDR3: TGCGCCAGCAGCTCGACGGGGGACAGCGACAACTATGGCTACACCTTC. Amino acids: CASSSTGDSDNYGYTF. Looking up the rest from reference TRBV5-1 and TRBJ1-2 gives the full variable domain: KAGVTQTPRYLIKTRGQQVTLSCSPISGHRSVSWYQQTPGQGLQFLFEYFSETQRNKGNFPGRFSGRQFSNSRSEMNVSTLELGDSALYLCASSSTGDSDNYGYTFGSGTRLTVV.